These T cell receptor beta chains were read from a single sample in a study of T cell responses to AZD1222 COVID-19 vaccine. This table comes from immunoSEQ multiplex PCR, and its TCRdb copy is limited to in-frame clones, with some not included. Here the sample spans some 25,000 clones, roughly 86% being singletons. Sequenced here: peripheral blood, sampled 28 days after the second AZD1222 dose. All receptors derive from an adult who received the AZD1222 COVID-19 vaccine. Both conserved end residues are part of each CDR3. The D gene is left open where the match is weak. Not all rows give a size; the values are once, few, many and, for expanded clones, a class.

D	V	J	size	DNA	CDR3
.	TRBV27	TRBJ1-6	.	TGTGCCAGCAGGACGGCCAATTCACCCCTCCACTTT	CASRTANSPLHF
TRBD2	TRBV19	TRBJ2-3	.	TGTGCCAGTACCGTGAGGGGACTAGCGGAAGATACGCAGTATTTT	CASTVRGLAEDTQYF
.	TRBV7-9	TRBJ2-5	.	TGTGCCAGCAGTAGGGGGGTTCCCCAAGAGACCCAGTACTTC	CASSRGVPQETQYF
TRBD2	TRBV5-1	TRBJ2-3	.	TGCGCCAGCAGCCAGGGACTAGCGGGAGTAGATACGCAGTATTTT	CASSQGLAGVDTQYF
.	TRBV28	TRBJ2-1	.	TGTGCCAGCTTTGGGGGCGGGGCCGGTGCTAGCTCCTACAATGAGCAGTTCTTC	CASFGGGAGASSYNEQFF
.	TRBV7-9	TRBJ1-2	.	TGTGCCAGCAGCTTAGCCGGCGACTATGGCTACACCTTC	CASSLAGDYGYTF
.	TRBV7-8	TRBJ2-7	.	TGTGCCAGCAGCTTAGGTGGGCTAGCCTACGAGCAGTACTTC	CASSLGGLAYEQYF
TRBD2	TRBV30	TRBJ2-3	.	TGTGCCACAACTATGGGGCCCGCGGGGGCAGATACGCAGTATTTT	CATTMGPAGADTQYF
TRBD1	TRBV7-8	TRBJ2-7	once	TGTGCCAGCAGCTCGGTAGGACAGGGTTCCTACGAGCAGTACTTC	CASSSVGQGSYEQYF
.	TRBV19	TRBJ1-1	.	TGTGCCAGTAGTATAGTAGTGACAGCAGAAGCTTTCTTT	CASSIVVTAEAFF
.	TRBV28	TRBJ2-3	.	TGTGCCAGCAGCAACCCTCCAGGGGTTCCCGGGGCAGATACGCAGTATTTT	CASSNPPGVPGADTQYF
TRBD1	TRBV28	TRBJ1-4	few	TGTGCCAGCAGAAGCCCAGGGGGCGCCGATGAAAAACTGTTTTTT	CASRSPGGADEKLFF
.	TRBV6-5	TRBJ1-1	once	TGTGCCAGCAGTTACTCGAGCAGGGGCACTGAAGCTTTCTTT	CASSYSSRGTEAFF
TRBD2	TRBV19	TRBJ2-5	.	TGTGCCAGTAGTTGGTCTAGCGGGGGCCAAGAGACCCAGTACTTC	CASSWSSGGQETQYF
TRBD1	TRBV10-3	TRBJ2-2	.	TGTGCCATCAGCGACAGGGCTGACGGGGAGCTGTTTTTT	CAISDRADGELFF
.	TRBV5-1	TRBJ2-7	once	TGCGCCAGCAGCTCAGTCTGGGGGAGATCCTACGAGCAGTACTTC	CASSSVWGRSYEQYF
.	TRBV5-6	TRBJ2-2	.	TGTGCCAGCAGCTTTATACCAGGGATGGGCACCGGGGAGCTGTTTTTT	CASSFIPGMGTGELFF
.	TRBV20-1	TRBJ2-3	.	TGCAGTGCTAGTGAAGAGCGGGTTAGCACAGATACGCAGTATTTT	CSASEERVSTDTQYF
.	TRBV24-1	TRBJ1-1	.	TGTGCCACCATTGCCATCAACACTGAAGCTTTCTTT	CATIAINTEAFF
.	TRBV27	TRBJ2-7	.	TGTGCCAAAAGGGCCGGCTCCTACGAGCAGTACTTC	CAKRAGSYEQYF
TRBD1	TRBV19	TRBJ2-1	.	TGTGCCAGTAGTCCGCGGACAGGGTTGTACAATGAGCAGTTCTTC	CASSPRTGLYNEQFF
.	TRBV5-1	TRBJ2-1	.	TGCGCCAGCAGCTTGGGGCTAAACAATGAGCAGTTCTTC	CASSLGLNNEQFF
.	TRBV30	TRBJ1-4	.	TGTGCCTGGAAGGTTTTAGGGGGGAATGAAAAACTGTTTTTT	CAWKVLGGNEKLFF
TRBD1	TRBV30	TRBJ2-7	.	TGTGCCTGCAGGACAGGGGCTAGCTCCTACGAGCAGTACTTC	CACRTGASSYEQYF
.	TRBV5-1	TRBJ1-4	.	TGCGCCAGCAGCTTTTTTGGCAGGGCTACAACTAATGAAAAACTGTTTTTT	CASSFFGRATTNEKLFF
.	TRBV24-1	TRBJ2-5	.	TGTGCCACCAGTGATTTTGCGAGGGTCGGCCAAGAGACCCAGTACTTC	CATSDFARVGQETQYF
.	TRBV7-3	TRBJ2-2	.	TGTGCCAGCAGCTTAAGGCGGAACACCGGGGAGCTGTTTTTT	CASSLRRNTGELFF
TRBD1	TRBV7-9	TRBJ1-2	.	TGTGCCAGCAGCTTAGTGGGACAGGGAGGCTACACCTTC	CASSLVGQGGYTF
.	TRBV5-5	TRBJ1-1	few	TGTGCCAGCAGCTCCCCCGGGATCGGGGCCACTGAAGCTTTCTTT	CASSSPGIGATEAFF
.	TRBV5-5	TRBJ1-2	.	TGTGCCAGCAGGGCATCAGGGGACTATGGCTACACCTTC	CASRASGDYGYTF
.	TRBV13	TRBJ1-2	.	TGTGCCAGCAGCTTAGGTAGTGGGCAGTCCTATGGCTACACCTTC	CASSLGSGQSYGYTF
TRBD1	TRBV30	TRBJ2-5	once	TGTGCCTGGGGACAGGGCAGTTACCAAGAGACCCAGTACTTC	CAWGQGSYQETQYF
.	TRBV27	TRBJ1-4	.	TGTGCCAGCAGTCCGCAGAATCCTGAAAAACTGTTTTTT	CASSPQNPEKLFF
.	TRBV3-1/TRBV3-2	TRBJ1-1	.	TGTGCCAGCAGCCTCACGAACACTGAAGCTTTCTTT	CASSLTNTEAFF
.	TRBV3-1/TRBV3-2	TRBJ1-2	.	TGTGCCAGCAGCCCTGCTAAAAACTATGGCTACACCTTC	CASSPAKNYGYTF
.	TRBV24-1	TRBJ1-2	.	TGTGCCACCAGTGATTTCGCAGGTAGCTACACCTTC	CATSDFAGSYTF
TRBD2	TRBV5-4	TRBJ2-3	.	TGTGCCAGCAGCTTCGGGCTAGCGGGGCCCAGTAGCACAGATACGCAGTATTTT	CASSFGLAGPSSTDTQYF
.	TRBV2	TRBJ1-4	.	TGTGCCAGCAGTGTGTCAGGGATACGCGAAAAACTGTTTTTT	CASSVSGIREKLFF
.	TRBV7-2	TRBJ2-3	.	TGTGCCAGCAGCTTACAGTCCGGACTAAACACAGATACGCAGTATTTT	CASSLQSGLNTDTQYF
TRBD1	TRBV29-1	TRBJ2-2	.	TGCAGCGTTGGAGTACAGGGGACCACCGGGGAGCTGTTTTTT	CSVGVQGTTGELFF
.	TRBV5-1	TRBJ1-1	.	TGCGCCAGCAGCCCCTCGACCGGGTGGGCAGCTAACACTGAAGCTTTCTTT	CASSPSTGWAANTEAFF
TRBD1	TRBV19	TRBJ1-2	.	TGTGCCAGTAGTCCGGGACAGGGCCTTTCTGGCTACACCTTC	CASSPGQGLSGYTF
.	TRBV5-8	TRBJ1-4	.	TGTGCCAGCAGCTTGTCAGGCACATTTAATGAAAAACTGTTTTTT	CASSLSGTFNEKLFF
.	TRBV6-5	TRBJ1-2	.	TGTGCCAGCAGTTACTCGAGACAGTCCTATGGCTACACCTTC	CASSYSRQSYGYTF
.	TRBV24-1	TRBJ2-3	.	TGTGCCACCAGTGGTGGGGGGCCAGATACGCAGTATTTT	CATSGGGPDTQYF
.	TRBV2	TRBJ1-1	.	TGTGCCAGCAGCCCCCCGACAGGAGTCTCTGAAGCTTTCTTT	CASSPPTGVSEAFF
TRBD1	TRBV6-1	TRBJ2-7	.	TGTGCCAGCAGTGAGAACAGGGGACCCTACGAGCAGTACTTC	CASSENRGPYEQYF
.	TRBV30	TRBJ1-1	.	TGTGCCTGGAGTGTATTTGGGAACATGAACACTGAAGCTTTCTTT	CAWSVFGNMNTEAFF
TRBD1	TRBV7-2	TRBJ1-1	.	TGTGCCAGCAGCTTAGATCATGGCAGGGGGGGCACTGAAGCTTTCTTT	CASSLDHGRGGTEAFF
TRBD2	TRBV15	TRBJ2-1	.	TGTGCCACCAGCAGAACCCCTAGCGGGAGAGGGGATGAGCAGTTCTTC	CATSRTPSGRGDEQFF
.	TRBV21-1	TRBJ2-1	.	TGTGCCAGCAGCAAAGGGGGGGCAGGGGATGGCAATGAGCAGTTCTTC	CASSKGGAGDGNEQFF
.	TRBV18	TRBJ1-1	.	TGTGCCAGCTCACTTGACAGGTTTGAAGCTTTCTTT	CASSLDRFEAFF
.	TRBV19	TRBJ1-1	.	TGTGCCAGTAGTATAGATACAGCGGGGGGCACTGAAGCTTTCTTT	CASSIDTAGGTEAFF
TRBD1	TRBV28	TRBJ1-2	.	TGTGCCAGCAGTTCCAATCGCGGACAGGGCCTACGCTATGGCTACACCTTC	CASSSNRGQGLRYGYTF
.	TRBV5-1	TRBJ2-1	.	TGCGCCAGCAGCTTGTTAGCAAGCTCCTACAATGAGCAGTTCTTC	CASSLLASSYNEQFF
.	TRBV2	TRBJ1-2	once	TGTGCCAGCAGGGGGGACGCGCTCGGCTACACCTTC	CASRGDALGYTF
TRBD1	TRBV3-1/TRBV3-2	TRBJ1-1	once	TGTGCCAGCAGCCAACAGGGGGGCACTGAAGCTTTCTTT	CASSQQGGTEAFF
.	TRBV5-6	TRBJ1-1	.	TGTGCCAGCAGCTTGGATGTTGCCAACACTGAAGCTTTCTTT	CASSLDVANTEAFF
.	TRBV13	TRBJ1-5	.	TGTGCCAGCAGCTTTCGGGCTTATAGCAATCAGCCCCAGCATTTT	CASSFRAYSNQPQHF